This T cell receptor beta chain came from a study of blood T cell repertoires in COVID-19. Study summary: The study drew acute and convalescent COVID-19 samples from the United States, Italy and Spain. The analysed material was cDNA or gDNA that came from T cells, B-cell-depleted T cells, or PBMCs.

The CDR3 contains 15 residues. CDR1 and CDR2 from the germline V gene are MNHNS and SASEGT. The V and J ends lost 2 bases and 1 base, in that order; junction bases with no gene match: 2. Per the study methods: By means of reference gene primer amplification, nucleated cell counts were estimated. Measured with immunoSEQ multiplex PCR; TCRdb has only the in-frame clones, and not every one. D and trimming come from the DNA, and the V and J calls and clone size come from that table. Among about 170,000 clones, around 83% were seen once, and the ten largest hold around 7%. This sequence was found in a woman of 80 years or more in a cohort sampled during active or convalescent COVID-19. Source material: peripheral blood. The chain couples TRBV6-1 to TRBJ2-5; 9 positions agree with TRBD1. The CDR3: CASSEMTGGQETQYF. The CDR3 region has the DNA TGTGCCAGCAGTGAAATGACAGGGGGCCAAGAGACCCAGTACTTC.